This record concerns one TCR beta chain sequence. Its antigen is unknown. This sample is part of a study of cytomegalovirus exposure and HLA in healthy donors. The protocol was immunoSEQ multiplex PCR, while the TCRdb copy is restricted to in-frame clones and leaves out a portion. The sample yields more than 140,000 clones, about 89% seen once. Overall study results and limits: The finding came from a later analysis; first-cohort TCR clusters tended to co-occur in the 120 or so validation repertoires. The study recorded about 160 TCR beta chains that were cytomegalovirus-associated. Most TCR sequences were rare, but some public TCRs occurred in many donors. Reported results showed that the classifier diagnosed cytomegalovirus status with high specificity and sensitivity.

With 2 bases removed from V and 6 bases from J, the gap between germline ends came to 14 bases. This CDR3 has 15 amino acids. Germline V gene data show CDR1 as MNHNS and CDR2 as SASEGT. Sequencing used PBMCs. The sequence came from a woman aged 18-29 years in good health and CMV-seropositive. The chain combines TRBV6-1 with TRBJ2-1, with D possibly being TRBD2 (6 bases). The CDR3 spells CASSENPEGLNEQFF. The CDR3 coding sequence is TGTGCCAGCAGTGAAAATCCGGAGGGCCTCAATGAGCAGTTCTTC.